Below are 11 T cell receptor beta chains sequenced from a single sample in a study of blood T cell repertoires in COVID-19. TCRdb's table, derived via immunoSEQ multiplex PCR, lists solely in-frame clones and lacks some. The table includes under 300,000 clones, about 93% detected once. The sequenced material came from peripheral blood. Source of these receptors: a man aged 25 to 40 with COVID-19, enrolled during active disease.

V usage is TRBV4-1 and J usage is TRBJ1-2; D call uncertain. V was pared by 3 bases and J by 8 bases, with 7 bases between. This CDR3 comprises 11 residues. Germline V lookup: CDR1 MGHRA, CDR2 YSYEKL. The CDR3 sequence: CASSHSFGYTF. CDR3 DNA sequence: TGCGCCAGCAGCCATTCATTCGGCTACACCTTC.

The rearrangement links TRBV29-1 to TRBJ2-3, with 7 bases fitting TRBD1. V shed 6 bases and J 3 bases; nucleotides not matched to a gene: 6. The CDR3 is 13 residues long. CDR1 and CDR2 from the germline V gene are SQVTM and ANQGSEA. For the CDR3, the DNA is TGCAGCGTGGAGAGGGGGCTGACAGATACGCAGTATTTT. Protein product: CSVERGLTDTQYF.

The genes are TRBV18 and TRBJ2-7; 7 bases are a match to TRBD2. Germline V gene lookup returns CDR1 KGHSH and CDR2 LQKENI. The CDR3 consists of 14 residues. Trimming at V came to 2 bases and at J to 5 bases, leaving 6 bases not matched to a gene. CDR3 nucleotide sequence: TGTGCCAGCTCACCATCGGGGGGATGGGACGAGCAGTACTTC. As protein: CASSPSGGWDEQYF.

The chain carries TRBV3-1 (or the pseudogene TRBV3-2) and TRBJ1-6; the match to TRBD1 covers 8 bases. Trimming at V came to 1 base and at J to 7 bases, leaving 3 bases not matched to a gene. Germline V gene data show CDR1 as LGHDT and CDR2 as YNNKEL (reference sequence). This CDR3 is built from 15 residues. Here the CDR3 DNA reads TGTGCCAGCAGCCAAGTTACAGGGGGAAATTCACCCCTCCACTTT. Amino acids: CASSQVTGGNSPLHF.

V gene TRBV20-1 combines with J gene TRBJ1-1; D gene ambiguous. Germline V gene sequence: CDR1 DFQATT, CDR2 SNEGSKA (reference sequence). The CDR3 consists of 11 residues. Deletions cut 3 bases from V and 7 bases from J, with 9 bases between. The CDR3 here is CSARAVFEAFF. The CDR3 DNA reads TGCAGTGCTAGGGCCGTCTTTGAAGCTTTCTTT.

The chain employs TRBV5-1 and TRBJ2-4, with TRBD1 as a possible D gene (6 bases). Looked up from germline, CDR1 is SGHRS and CDR2 is YFSETQ. The CDR3 loop spans 15 amino acids. Trimming removed 4 bases from V and 1 base from J, with 12 bases in between. The CDR3 DNA reads TGCGCCAGCAGCCACCTTCAGGGGGCCAAAAACATTCAGTACTTC. Translating gives CASSHLQGAKNIQYF.

V usage is TRBV10-3 and J usage is TRBJ1-3; D call uncertain. CDR1 is ENHRY, CDR2 SYGVKD, per germline. The CDR3 length is 12 residues. Trimming left V 3 bases short and J 8 bases short, with 8 bases between. The CDR3 DNA follows: TGTGCCATCAGTGAAACGGTAGACACCATATATTTT. Its translation is CAISETVDTIYF.

In its sample, this clone was seen once. Here the CDR3 DNA reads TGTGCCAGCAGCTTTCGGGAGAACACTGAAGCTTTCTTT. It codes for CASSFRENTEAFF. The chain couples TRBV7-3 to TRBJ1-1, with D uncertain. Germline CDR1 reads SGHTA; CDR2 reads FQGTGA. V lost 3 bases and J lost 1, with 6 bases in between. There are 13 residues in the CDR3.

The V gene is TRBV5-4, the J gene TRBJ1-1; D unclear. The V gene lost 3 bases and the J gene lost 5 bases, with 17 bases spanning the gap. Germline assignment: CDR1 SGHNT and CDR2 YYREEE (reference sequence). The CDR3 has 15 residues. Written as DNA, the CDR3 is TGTGCCAGCAGCTCGGATACAGTTCGAAAGACTGAAGCTTTCTTT. Amino acids: CASSSDTVRKTEAFF.

This sequence joins TRBV27 and TRBJ2-2, with D perhaps matching TRBD2 (6 bases). V was clipped by 5 bases and J by 1 base, with 11 bases between them. Per the germline V gene, CDR1 is MNHEY and CDR2 is SMNVEV (reference sequence). This CDR3 is built from 15 residues. This CDR3 reads CASSRQGLNTGELFF. The DNA for the CDR3 is TGTGCCAGCAGTCGGCAGGGACTGAACACCGGGGAGCTGTTTTTT.

The rearrangement links TRBV2 to TRBJ2-7; 8 nucleotides line up with TRBD1. Germline CDR1 SNHLY, CDR2 FYNNEI. The ends lost 7 bases at V and 5 bases at J; junction bases unmatched: 10. This CDR3 has 14 amino acids. The CDR3 is CASKGLGQGHEQYF. The CDR3 DNA reads as TGTGCCAGCAAGGGCCTCGGACAGGGCCACGAGCAGTACTTC.